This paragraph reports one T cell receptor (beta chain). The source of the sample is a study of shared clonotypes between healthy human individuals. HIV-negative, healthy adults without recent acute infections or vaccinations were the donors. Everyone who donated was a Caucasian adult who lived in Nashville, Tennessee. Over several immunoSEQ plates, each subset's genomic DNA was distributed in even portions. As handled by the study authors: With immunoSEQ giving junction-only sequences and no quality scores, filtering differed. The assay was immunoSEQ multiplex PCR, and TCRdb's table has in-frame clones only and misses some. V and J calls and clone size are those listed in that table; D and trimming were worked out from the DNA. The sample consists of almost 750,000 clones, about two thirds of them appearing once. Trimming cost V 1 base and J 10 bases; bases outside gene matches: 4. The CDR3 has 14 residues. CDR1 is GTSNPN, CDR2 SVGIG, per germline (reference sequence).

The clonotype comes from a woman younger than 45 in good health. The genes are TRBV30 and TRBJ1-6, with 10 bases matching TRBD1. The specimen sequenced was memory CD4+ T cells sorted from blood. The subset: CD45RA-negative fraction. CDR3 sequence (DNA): TGTGCCTGGAGTGACGGGACAGGGGTGTCACCCCTCCACTTT. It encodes CAWSDGTGVSPLHF.